The 19 T cell receptor beta chains presented below share a single source sample, sequenced in a study of T cell responses to AZD1222 COVID-19 vaccine. Sequenced by immunoSEQ multiplex PCR; TCRdb stores in-frame clones only, minus some. Of around 110,000 clones in the sample, roughly 92% were seen once. Source: peripheral blood, taken 28 days after the second AZD1222 dose. The receptor set was obtained from an adult who received the AZD1222 COVID-19 vaccine.

Comment on this clone: This could be a read error, since a much larger clone is one nucleotide away. The V call is TRBV6-4, the J call TRBJ2-3; 11 positions agree with TRBD2. Losses at the gene ends were 3 bases for V and 1 base for J; bases not matched to a gene: 0. The germline V gene has CDR1 MRHNA and CDR2 SNTAGT. This CDR3 region has 15 residues. The CDR3 DNA reads as TGTGCCAGCAGTGAGACTAGCGGGGGCACAGATACGCAGTATTTT. This sequence encodes CASSETSGGTDTQYF.

The rearrangement joins TRBV28 to TRBJ2-3; D unresolved. V was shortened by 5 bases and J by 2 bases, with 11 bases between the two germline ends. This CDR3 comprises 14 residues. Germline assignment: CDR1 MDHEN and CDR2 SYDVKM. CDR3 nucleotide sequence: TGTGCCAGCAGTCATGCTGGGAACACAGATACGCAGTATTTT. This codes for CASSHAGNTDTQYF.

The chain is built from TRBV19 and TRBJ2-7; 7 bases match TRBD2. Unmatched junction bases numbered 13, after V lost 5 bases and J lost 6 bases. The germline V gene encodes CDR1 LNHDA and CDR2 SQIVND (reference sequence). CDR3 length: 15 residues. CDR3 coding DNA: TGTGCCAGTAGTCCCCCGGGGACTATTCTCTCCGAGCAGTACTTC. Residues: CASSPPGTILSEQYF.

The chain recombines TRBV9 with TRBJ1-2, with D tentatively TRBD1 (5 bases). The CDR3 spans 14 residues. Trimming took off 3 bases at V and 4 bases at J, with 13 bases between the two ends. Per germline, CDR1 SGDLS and CDR2 YYNGEE. Here the CDR3 DNA reads TGTGCCAGCAGCGCCCCCGGGACCGGCTATGGCTACACCTTC. It is translated as CASSAPGTGYGYTF.

This chain joins TRBV5-5 and TRBJ1-2; tentative D call: TRBD1 (5 bases). Germline lookup yields CDR1 SGHKS and CDR2 YYEKEE (reference sequence). V was shortened by 4 bases and J by 6 bases, with 10 bases between the two germline ends. The CDR3 is 12 residues long. CDR3 nucleotide sequence: TGTGCCAGCAGCCTGGCAGGGCATGGCTACACCTTC. Translating gives CASSLAGHGYTF.

The chain links TRBV5-1 to TRBJ2-7, with TRBD1 matching over 11 bases. Germline V gives CDR1 SGHRS, CDR2 YFSETQ. The CDR3 is 14 amino acids. The V and J ends lost 5 bases and 6 bases, in that order; junction bases with no gene match: 7. CDR3 DNA: TGCGCCAGCAGGCCCGGGACAGGGGGTGGCGAGCAGTACTTC. Its protein is CASRPGTGGGEQYF.

This clone was counted once. The CDR3 nucleotides read TGTGCCAGCAGCCTCGAGGGGGGCTCTGGAAACACCATATATTTT. This gives the protein CASSLEGGSGNTIYF. This chain links TRBV9 with TRBJ1-3; weak D call: TRBD1 (6 bases). Trimming cost V 4 bases and J 0 bases, with 11 bases left between them. Germline lookup yields CDR1 SGDLS and CDR2 YYNGEE. The CDR3 contains 15 residues.

This clone occurred once. The chain has TRBV5-1 and TRBJ2-3, with 11 nucleotides matching TRBD2. Germline assignment: CDR1 SGHRS and CDR2 YFSETQ. This CDR3 is built from 17 residues. Germline trimming cut 5 bases from V and 6 bases from J; bases unmatched to any gene: 14. DNA for the CDR3: TGCGCCAGCAGGACCGGACTAGCGGGCATGAGGGGGGATACGCAGTATTTT. Translation: CASRTGLAGMRGDTQYF.

This clone was seen once. The chain combines TRBV28 with TRBJ1-2; D is unresolved. Germline CDR1 reads MDHEN; CDR2 reads SYDVKM. V lost 7 bases to trimming and J lost 3 bases, with 15 bases between them. This CDR3 is 14 amino acids long. CDR3 bases: TGTGCCAGCAACGTGCCAGGCCCTTACTATGGCTACACCTTC. Residues: CASNVPGPYYGYTF.

The chain carries TRBV5-1 and TRBJ2-3; D is uncertain. Looked up from germline, CDR1 is SGHRS and CDR2 is YFSETQ. V was trimmed by 4 bases and J by 5 bases, leaving 11 bases between them. The CDR3 contains 13 residues. CDR3 nucleotides: TGCGCCAGCAGCCTCGAAAGACGAGATACGCAGTATTTT. It encodes CASSLERRDTQYF.

J is TRBJ2-1 and V is TRBV2, with 7 bases matching TRBD2. Unmatched junction bases numbered 9, after V lost 7 bases and J lost 3 bases. Germline V gives CDR1 SNHLY, CDR2 FYNNEI. This CDR3 comprises 15 residues. CDR3 nucleotides: TGTGCCAGCACCCCTCTAGCGGCTGGCTACAATGAGCAGTTCTTC. Amino acids: CASTPLAAGYNEQFF.

This chain connects TRBV6-2 or TRBV6-3 to TRBJ1-2; TRBD1 might be the D (6 bases). The V end was cut by 2 bases, the J end by 5 bases, with 9 bases between. Germline CDR1 and CDR2: MNHEY and SVGEGT. This CDR3 region has 13 residues. CDR3 coding DNA: TGTGCCAGCAGTTACGAGGGGGTGTATGGCTACACCTTC. It specifies CASSYEGVYGYTF.

Worth noting for this clone: Relative to the germline gene, one junction end is altered; a read error may explain this. CDR3: CASSDSTGKVEQFF. The CDR3 coding sequence is TGTGCCAGCAGTGACTCGACAGGGAAGGTTGAGCAGTTCTTC. V usage is TRBV6-5 and J usage is TRBJ2-1; 7 bases align to TRBD1. This CDR3 has 14 amino acids. Per the germline V gene, CDR1 is MNHEY and CDR2 is SVGAGI.

The chain links TRBV7-2 to TRBJ1-2, with no clear D. Looked up from germline, CDR1 is SGHTA and CDR2 is FQGNSA. Trimming pared 1 base from V and 7 bases from J, leaving 16 bases between. CDR3 length: 15 residues. CDR3 in DNA: TGTGCCAGCAGCTTAGGATTTTCGGGAGCGGGTGGCTACACCTTC. Translation: CASSLGFSGAGGYTF.

This clone was seen only a few times. This sequence joins TRBV10-3 and TRBJ2-3; D remains ambiguous. Between the trimmed V and J ends, which lost 2 bases and 2 bases, there was a span of 8 bases. The CDR3 is made up of 14 amino acids. Germline CDR1 ENHRY, CDR2 SYGVKD. CDR3 nucleotides: TGTGCCATCAGTGAGAATTCGGTCACAGATACGCAGTATTTT. Translating it yields CAISENSVTDTQYF.

The chain couples TRBV4-1 to TRBJ2-1, with 7 positions matching TRBD1. J lost 5 bases, V lost 2 bases, and 9 bases had no gene match. Germline values: CDR1 MGHRA, CDR2 YSYEKL. CDR3 size: 16 residues. The DNA of the CDR3 is TGCGCCAGCAGCCAAACCCGGGACAGTTGGGACAATGAGCAGTTCTTC. Amino acids: CASSQTRDSWDNEQFF.

The chain couples TRBV28 to TRBJ2-4, with D possibly TRBD2 on 6 matching bases. The CDR3 is 16 residues long. Between the trimmed V and J ends, which lost 5 bases and 0 bases, there was a span of 14 bases. Germline loops: CDR1 MDHEN, CDR2 SYDVKM. This chain's CDR3 is CASSPLAEIAKNIQYF. The CDR3 DNA follows: TGTGCCAGCAGTCCCTTAGCGGAAATAGCCAAAAACATTCAGTACTTC.

V usage is TRBV7-9 and J usage is TRBJ2-1; the match to TRBD2 covers 13 bases. The J segment lost 9 bases and the V segment lost 8 bases, leaving 4 bases of the junction unmatched. The CDR3 length is 13 residues. CDR1 and CDR2 from the germline V gene are SEHNR and FQNEAQ (reference sequence). The DNA of the CDR3 is TGTGCCAGCGATGGACTAGCGGGAGTTGAGCAGTTCTTC. Its translation: CASDGLAGVEQFF.

V is TRBV5-1 and J is TRBJ2-3, with TRBD1 matching 8 bases. This CDR3 has 16 amino acids. Trimming took 3 bases from V and 0 from J; bases not matched to a gene: 6. Per germline, CDR1 SGHRS and CDR2 YFSETQ. CDR3 protein: CASSYRDRTSTDTQYF. The CDR3 bases are TGCGCCAGCAGCTACCGGGACAGGACTAGCACAGATACGCAGTATTTT.